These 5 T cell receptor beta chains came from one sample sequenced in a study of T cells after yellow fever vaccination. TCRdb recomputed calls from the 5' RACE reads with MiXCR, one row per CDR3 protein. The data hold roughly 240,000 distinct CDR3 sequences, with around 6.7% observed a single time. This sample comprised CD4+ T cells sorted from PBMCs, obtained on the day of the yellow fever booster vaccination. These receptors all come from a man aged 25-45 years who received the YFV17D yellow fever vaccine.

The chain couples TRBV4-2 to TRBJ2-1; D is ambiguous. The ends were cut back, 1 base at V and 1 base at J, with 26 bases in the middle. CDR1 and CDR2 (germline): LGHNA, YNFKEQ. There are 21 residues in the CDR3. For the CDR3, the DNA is TGTGCCAGCAGCCAAGGCTACGTCGGGCTGATCCCCCCTTTTTCCTACAATGAGCAGTTCTTC. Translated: CASSQGYVGLIPPFSYNEQFF.

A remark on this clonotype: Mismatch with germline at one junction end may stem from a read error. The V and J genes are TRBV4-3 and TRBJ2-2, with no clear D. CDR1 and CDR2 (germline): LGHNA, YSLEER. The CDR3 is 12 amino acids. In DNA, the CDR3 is TGCGCCGGCAGCCACGTGCTCGGGGAGCTGTTTTTT. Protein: CAGSHVLGELFF.

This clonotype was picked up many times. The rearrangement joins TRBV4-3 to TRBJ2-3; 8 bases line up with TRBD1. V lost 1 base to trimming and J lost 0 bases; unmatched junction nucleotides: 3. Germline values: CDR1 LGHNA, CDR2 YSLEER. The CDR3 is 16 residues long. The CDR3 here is CASSQGQGPSTDTQYF. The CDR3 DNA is TGCGCCAGCAGCCAAGGACAGGGGCCAAGCACAGATACGCAGTATTTT.

The CDR3 nucleotides are TGTGCCACCAGTGATTTGTGGGAAGGAGATACGCAGTATTTT. Its translation: CATSDLWEGDTQYF. The chain combines TRBV24-1 with TRBJ2-3; D is unresolved. Germline V gives CDR1 KGHDR, CDR2 SFDVKD. The CDR3 runs to 14 residues. Trimming left V 0 bases short and J 5 bases short, with 8 bases between.

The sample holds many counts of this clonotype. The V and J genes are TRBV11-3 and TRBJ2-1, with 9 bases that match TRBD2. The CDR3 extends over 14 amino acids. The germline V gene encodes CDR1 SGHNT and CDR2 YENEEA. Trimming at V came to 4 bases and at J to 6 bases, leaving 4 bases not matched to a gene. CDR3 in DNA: TGTGCCAGCAGCTCGGGCGGGAGGGCCAATGAGCAGTTCTTC. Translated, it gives CASSSGGRANEQFF. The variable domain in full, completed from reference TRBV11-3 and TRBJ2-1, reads EAGVVQSPRYKIIEKKQPVAFWCNPISGHNTLYWYLQNLGQGPELLIRYENEEAVDDSQLPKDRFSAERLKGVDSTLKIQPAELGDSAVYLCASSSGGRANEQFFGPGTRLTVL.